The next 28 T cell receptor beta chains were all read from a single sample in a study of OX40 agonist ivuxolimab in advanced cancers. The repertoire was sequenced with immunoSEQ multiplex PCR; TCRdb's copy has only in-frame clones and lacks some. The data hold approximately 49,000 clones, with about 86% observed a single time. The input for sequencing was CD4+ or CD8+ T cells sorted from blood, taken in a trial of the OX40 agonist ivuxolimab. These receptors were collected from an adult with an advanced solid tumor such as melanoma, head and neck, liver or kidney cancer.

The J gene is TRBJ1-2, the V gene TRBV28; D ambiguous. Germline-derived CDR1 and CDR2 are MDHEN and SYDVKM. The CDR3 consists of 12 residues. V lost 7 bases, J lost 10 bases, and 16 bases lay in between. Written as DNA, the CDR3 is TGTGCCAGCACTGGCTCGAGACCGACCTACACCTTC. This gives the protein CASTGSRPTYTF.

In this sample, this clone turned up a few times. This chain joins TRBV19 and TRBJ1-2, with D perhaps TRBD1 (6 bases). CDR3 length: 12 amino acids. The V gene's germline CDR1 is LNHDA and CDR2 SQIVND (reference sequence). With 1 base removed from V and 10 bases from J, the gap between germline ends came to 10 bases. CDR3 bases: TGTGCCAGTAGTATAGCAGACAGGAACTACACCTTC. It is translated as CASSIADRNYTF.

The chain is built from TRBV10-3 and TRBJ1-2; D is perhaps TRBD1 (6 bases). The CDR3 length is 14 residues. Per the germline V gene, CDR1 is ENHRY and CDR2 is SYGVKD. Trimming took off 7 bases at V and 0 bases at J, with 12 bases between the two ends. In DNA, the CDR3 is TGTGCCATCAACGACAGGTCCCCTAACTATGGCTACACCTTC. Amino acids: CAINDRSPNYGYTF.

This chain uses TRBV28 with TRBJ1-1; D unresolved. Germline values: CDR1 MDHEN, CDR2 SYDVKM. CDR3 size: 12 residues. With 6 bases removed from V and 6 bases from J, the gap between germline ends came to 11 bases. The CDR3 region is CASSPPGPEAFF. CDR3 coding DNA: TGTGCCAGCAGCCCGCCGGGCCCTGAAGCTTTCTTT.

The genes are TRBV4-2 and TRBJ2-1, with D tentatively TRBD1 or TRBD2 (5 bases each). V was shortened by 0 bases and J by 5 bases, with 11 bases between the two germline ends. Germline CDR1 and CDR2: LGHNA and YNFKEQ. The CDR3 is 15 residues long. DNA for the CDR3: TGTGCCAGCAGCCAAGATTGGGACGTTAACAATGAGCAGTTCTTC. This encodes CASSQDWDVNNEQFF.

The CDR3 region is CASSRTGLAGGTDTQYF. The CDR3, as DNA: TGCGCCAGCAGCCGTACCGGACTAGCGGGAGGCACAGATACGCAGTATTTT. The chain links TRBV5-1 to TRBJ2-3; TRBD2 matches at 13 bases. The CDR3 has 17 residues. The V gene's germline CDR1 is SGHRS and CDR2 YFSETQ. The trim removed 4 bases at V and 1 base at J, leaving 6 bases unmatched.

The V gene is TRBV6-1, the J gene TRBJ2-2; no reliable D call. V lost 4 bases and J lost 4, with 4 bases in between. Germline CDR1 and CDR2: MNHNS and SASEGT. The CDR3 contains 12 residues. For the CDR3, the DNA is TGTGCCAGCAGTGGGACCACCGGGGAGCTGTTTTTT. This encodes CASSGTTGELFF.

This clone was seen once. In DNA, the CDR3 is TGTGCCAGCAGTTACCAGAGGGGGCGCATGAACACTGAAGCTTTCTTT. Amino acids: CASSYQRGRMNTEAFF. The V call is TRBV6-6, the J call TRBJ1-1, with 7 nucleotides matching TRBD1. This CDR3 has 16 residues. CDR1 and CDR2 (germline): MNHNY, SVGAGI (reference sequence). The junction had 6 bases not matched to a gene; V was cut back by 2 bases and J by 0 bases.

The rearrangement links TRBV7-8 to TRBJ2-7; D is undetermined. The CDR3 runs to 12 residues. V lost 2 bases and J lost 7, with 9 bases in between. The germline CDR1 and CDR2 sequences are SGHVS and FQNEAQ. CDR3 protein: CASSLMRREQYF. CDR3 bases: TGTGCCAGCAGCTTAATGCGGCGGGAGCAGTACTTC. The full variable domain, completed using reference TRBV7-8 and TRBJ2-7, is GAGVSQSPRYKVAKRGQDVALRCDPISGHVSLFWYQQALGQGPEFLTYFQNEAQLDKSGLPSDRFFAERPEGSVSTLKIQRTQQEDSAVYLCASSLMRREQYFGPGTRLTVT.

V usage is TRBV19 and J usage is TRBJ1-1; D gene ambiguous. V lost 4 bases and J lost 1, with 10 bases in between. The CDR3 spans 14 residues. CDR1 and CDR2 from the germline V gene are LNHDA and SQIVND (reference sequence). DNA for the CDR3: TGTGCCAGTAGTACGAGGGAGAGGAACACTGAAGCTTTCTTT. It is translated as CASSTRERNTEAFF.

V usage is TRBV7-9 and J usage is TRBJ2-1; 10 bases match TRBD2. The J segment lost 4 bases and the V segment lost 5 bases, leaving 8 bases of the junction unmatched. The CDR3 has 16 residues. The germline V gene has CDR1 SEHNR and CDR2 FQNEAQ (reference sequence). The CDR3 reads CASSIIAGGAYNEQFF. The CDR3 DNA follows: TGTGCCAGCAGCATTATAGCGGGAGGCGCTTACAATGAGCAGTTCTTC. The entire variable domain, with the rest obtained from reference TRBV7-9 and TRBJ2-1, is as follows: DTGVSQNPRHKITKRGQNVTFRCDPISEHNRLYWYRQTLGQGPEFLTYFQNEAQLEKSRLLSDRFSAERPKGSFSTLEIQRTEQGDSAMYLCASSIIAGGAYNEQFFGPGTRLTVL.

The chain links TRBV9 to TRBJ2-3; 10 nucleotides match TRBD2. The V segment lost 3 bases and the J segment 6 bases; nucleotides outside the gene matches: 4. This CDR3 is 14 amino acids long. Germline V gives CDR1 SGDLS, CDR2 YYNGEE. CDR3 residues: CASSGLAGADTQYF. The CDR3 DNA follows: TGTGCCAGCAGCGGGCTAGCGGGAGCGGATACGCAGTATTTT. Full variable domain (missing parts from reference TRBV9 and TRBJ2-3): DSGVTQTPKHLITATGQRVTLRCSPRSGDLSVYWYQQSLDQGLQFLIQYYNGEERAKGNILERFSAQQFPDLHSELNLSSLELGDSALYFCASSGLAGADTQYFGPGTRLTVL.

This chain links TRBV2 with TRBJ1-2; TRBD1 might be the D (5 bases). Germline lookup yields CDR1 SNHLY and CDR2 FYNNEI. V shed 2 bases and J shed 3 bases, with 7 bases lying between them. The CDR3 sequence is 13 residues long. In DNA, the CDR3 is TGTGCCAGCAGTGAACAGGGCGACTATGGCTACACCTTC. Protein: CASSEQGDYGYTF.

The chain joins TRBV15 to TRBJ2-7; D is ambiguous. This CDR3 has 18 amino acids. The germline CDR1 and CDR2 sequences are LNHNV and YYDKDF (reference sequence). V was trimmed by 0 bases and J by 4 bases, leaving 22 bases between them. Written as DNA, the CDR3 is TGTGCCACCAGCAGAGATTGGCTCGAAGATGGCCTGGGGTACGAGCAGTACTTC. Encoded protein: CATSRDWLEDGLGYEQYF.

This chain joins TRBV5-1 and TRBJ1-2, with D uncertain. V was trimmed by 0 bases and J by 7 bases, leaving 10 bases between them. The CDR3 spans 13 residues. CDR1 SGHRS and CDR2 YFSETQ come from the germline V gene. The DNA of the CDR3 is TGCGCCAGCAGCTTGGTGGCCGCCCGTGGCTACACCTTC. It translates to CASSLVAARGYTF.

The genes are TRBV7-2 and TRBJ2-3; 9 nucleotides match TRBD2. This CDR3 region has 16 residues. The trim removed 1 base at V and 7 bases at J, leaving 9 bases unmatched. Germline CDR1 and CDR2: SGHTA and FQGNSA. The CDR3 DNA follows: TGTGCCAGCAGCTTAGGTATTAGCGGGAGTGGTTATACGCAGTATTTT. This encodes CASSLGISGSGYTQYF.

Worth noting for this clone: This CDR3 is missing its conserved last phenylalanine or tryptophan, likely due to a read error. CDR3 sequence (DNA): TGTGCCAGCAGCTGGGACCCTACCTACGAGCAGTACCTC. As protein: CASSWDPTYEQYL. The chain is built from TRBV27 and TRBJ2-7; the D call may be TRBD1 or TRBD2 (5 bases each). The germline CDR1 and CDR2 sequences are MNHEY and SMNVEV (reference sequence). V lost 6 bases and J lost 2, with 11 bases in between. This CDR3 spans 13 amino acids.

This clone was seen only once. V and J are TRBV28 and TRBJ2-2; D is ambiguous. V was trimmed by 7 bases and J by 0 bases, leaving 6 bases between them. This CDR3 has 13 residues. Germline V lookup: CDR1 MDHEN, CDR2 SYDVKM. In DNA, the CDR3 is TGTGCCAGCACAGAACCGAACACCGGGGAGCTGTTTTTT. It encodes CASTEPNTGELFF.

This chain's CDR3 is CASSQGTGDTEAFF. The CDR3 nucleotides are TGTGCCAGCAGCCAGGGGACAGGGGACACTGAAGCTTTCTTT. The rearrangement joins TRBV4-2 to TRBJ1-1; TRBD1 agrees at 10 bases. After removal of 3 bases from V and 3 bases from J, the junction contained 1 base not matched to a gene. Germline V gives CDR1 LGHNA, CDR2 YNFKEQ. The CDR3 length is 14 residues.

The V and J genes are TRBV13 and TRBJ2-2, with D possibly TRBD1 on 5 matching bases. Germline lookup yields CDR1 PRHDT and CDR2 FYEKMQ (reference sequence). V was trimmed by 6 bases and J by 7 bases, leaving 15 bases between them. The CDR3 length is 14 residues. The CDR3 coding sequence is TGTGCCAGCAGGCGGCAGGGTAAGGGCGGGGAGCTGTTTTTT. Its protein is CASRRQGKGGELFF.

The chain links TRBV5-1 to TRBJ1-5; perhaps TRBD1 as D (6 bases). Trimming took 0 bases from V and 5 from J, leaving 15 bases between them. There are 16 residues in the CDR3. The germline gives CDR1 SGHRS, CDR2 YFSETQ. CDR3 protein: CASSLGVGGADQPQHF. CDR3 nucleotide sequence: TGCGCCAGCAGCTTGGGGGTGGGGGGGGCAGATCAGCCCCAGCATTTT.

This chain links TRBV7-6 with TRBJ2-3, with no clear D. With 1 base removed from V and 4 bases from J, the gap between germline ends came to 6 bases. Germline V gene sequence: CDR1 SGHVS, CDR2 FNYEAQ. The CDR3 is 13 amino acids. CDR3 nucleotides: TGTGCCAGCAGCTTAGTGGTTTCAGATACGCAGTATTTT. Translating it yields CASSLVVSDTQYF.

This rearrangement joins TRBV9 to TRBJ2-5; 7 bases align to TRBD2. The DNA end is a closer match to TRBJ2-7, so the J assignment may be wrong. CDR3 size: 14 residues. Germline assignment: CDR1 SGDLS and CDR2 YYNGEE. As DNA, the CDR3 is TGTGCCAGCACCCCTAGCGGCCAACCCTACGAGCAGTACTTC. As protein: CASTPSGQPYEQYF.

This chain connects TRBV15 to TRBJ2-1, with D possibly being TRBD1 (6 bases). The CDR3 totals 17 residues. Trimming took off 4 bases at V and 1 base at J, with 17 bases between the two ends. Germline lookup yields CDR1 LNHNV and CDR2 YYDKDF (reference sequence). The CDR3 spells CATSTLTPRGSYNEQFF. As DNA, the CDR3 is TGTGCCACCAGCACCCTTACCCCCAGGGGATCCTACAATGAGCAGTTCTTC. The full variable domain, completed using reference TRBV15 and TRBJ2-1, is DAMVIQNPRYQVTQFGKPVTLSCSQTLNHNVMYWYQQKSSQAPKLLFHYYDKDFNNEADTPDNFQSRRPNTSFCFLDIRSPGLGDTAMYLCATSTLTPRGSYNEQFFGPGTRLTVL.

DNA for the CDR3: TGTGCCAGCAGCTTGGGCCTTGCGGGCCGAGAGACCCAGTACTTC. Protein: CASSLGLAGRETQYF. The V and J genes are TRBV5-4 and TRBJ2-5; D may be TRBD2 (5 bases). This CDR3 region has 15 residues. The V end was cut by 0 bases, the J end by 4 bases, with 13 bases between. Germline lookup yields CDR1 SGHNT and CDR2 YYREEE (reference sequence).

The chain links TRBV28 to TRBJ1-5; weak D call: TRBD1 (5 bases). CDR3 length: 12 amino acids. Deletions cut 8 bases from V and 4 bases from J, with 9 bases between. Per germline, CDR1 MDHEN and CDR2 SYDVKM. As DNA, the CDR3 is TGTGCCAGCGGAAGGGGTAATCAGCCCCAGCATTTT. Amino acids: CASGRGNQPQHF.

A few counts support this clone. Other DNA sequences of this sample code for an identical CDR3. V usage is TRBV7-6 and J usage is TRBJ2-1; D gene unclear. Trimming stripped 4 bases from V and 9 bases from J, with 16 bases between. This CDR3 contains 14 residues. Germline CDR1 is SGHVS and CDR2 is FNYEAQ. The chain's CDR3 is CASSSSEGLGEQFF. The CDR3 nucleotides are TGTGCCAGCAGCTCATCGGAAGGGCTTGGTGAGCAGTTCTTC. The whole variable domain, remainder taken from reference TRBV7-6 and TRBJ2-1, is GAGVSQSPRYKVTKRGQDVALRCDPISGHVSLYWYRQALGQGPEFLTYFNYEAQQDKSGLPNDRFSAERPEGSISTLTIQRTEQRDSAMYRCASSSSEGLGEQFFGPGTRLTVL.

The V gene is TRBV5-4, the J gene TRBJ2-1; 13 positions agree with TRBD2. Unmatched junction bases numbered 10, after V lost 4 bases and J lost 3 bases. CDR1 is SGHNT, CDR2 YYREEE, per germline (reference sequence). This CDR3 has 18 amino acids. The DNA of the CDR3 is TGTGCCAGCAGCCCTCCCGGGACTAGCGGGAATCACTACAATGAGCAGTTCTTC. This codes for CASSPPGTSGNHYNEQFF.